This T cell receptor (beta chain) came from a study of a mutant IDH1 vaccine in newly diagnosed glioma. At the level of the study: Pretreatment consisted of radiotherapy, temozolomide, or both, with most receiving both.

V lost 2 bases to trimming and J lost 4 bases, with 11 bases between them. This CDR3 spans 14 amino acids. CDR1 is MNHEY and CDR2 is SVGAGI in the germline V gene. Some clones are missing from TCRdb's copy, which holds only in-frame ones; the method was immunoSEQ multiplex PCR. This table has 50,000 to 65,000 clones, about four fifths appearing once. Time point denoted: baseline, week 1 (first vaccination visit). Indicated treatment: pre-vaccination baseline after standard-of-care therapy. This rearrangement joins TRBV6-5 to TRBJ1-2; maybe TRBD1 (5 bases). The source was PBMCs, collected from a glioma patient treated with radiotherapy, temozolomide or both. The clonotype originates from a man younger than 35 with glioma. In DNA, the CDR3 is TGTGCCAGCAGTTACGGGGGGGGTCGCTATGGCTACACCTTC. Translation gives CASSYGGGRYGYTF.